These 23 T cell receptor beta chains were all obtained from the same sample, sequenced in a study of T cell changes during pregnancy in multiple sclerosis (dated by TCRdb to the late 2010s). Library creation used the immunoSEQ multiplex PCR assay. Here the immuneACCESS table is served through TCRdb, limited to in-frame sequences with V and J called. Missing clones are a known gap in these copies; in checked studies unresolved V genes cover under half, and the rest lacks a known reason. This sample gives around 57,000 clones in total; approximately 92% of them show up just once. Around 0.25% of the sample is held by the ten biggest clonotypes. The material sequenced was CD4+ T cells from peripheral blood mononuclear cells, taken in the third trimester of pregnancy. The receptors originated from a female donor with multiple sclerosis, enrolled in a pregnancy study.

Comments on this clone: Other nucleotide sequences from this sample produce the same CDR3. The chain employs TRBV5-4 and TRBJ2-3; 8 nucleotides line up with TRBD1. Losses at the gene ends were 2 bases for V and 2 bases for J; bases not matched to a gene: 4. This CDR3 has 15 amino acids. Germline values: CDR1 SGHNT, CDR2 YYREEE (reference sequence). Here the CDR3 DNA reads TGTGCCAGCAGCTTAGGACAGGGAATCACAGATACGCAGTATTTT. Protein: CASSLGQGITDTQYF. The whole variable domain, remainder taken from reference TRBV5-4 and TRBJ2-3, is ETGVTQSPTHLIKTRGQQVTLRCSSQSGHNTVSWYQQALGQGPQFIFQYYREEENGRGNFPPRFSGLQFPNYSSELNVNALELDDSALYLCASSLGQGITDTQYFGPGTRLTVL.

The chain has TRBV4-2 and TRBJ2-3; 10 bases are a match to TRBD1. Germline V gene data show CDR1 as LGHNA and CDR2 as YNFKEQ. This CDR3 has 13 residues. V lost 1 base and J lost 14; bases outside the gene matches: 6. The CDR3 sequence is CASSQVDRGLRYF. Here the CDR3 DNA reads TGTGCCAGCAGCCAAGTCGACAGGGGGCTGAGGTATTTT.

This clone was counted once. The chain couples TRBV9 to TRBJ2-7, with TRBD1 matching 8 bases. The V segment lost 4 bases and the J segment 5 bases; nucleotides outside the gene matches: 11. Looked up from germline, CDR1 is SGDLS and CDR2 is YYNGEE. The CDR3 is 15 amino acids. CDR3 sequence (DNA): TGTGCCAGCAGCCCACGACAGGGGATAGTCCACGAGCAGTACTTC. It encodes CASSPRQGIVHEQYF.

V is TRBV1 and J is TRBJ1-5. TRBV1 is marked as a pseudogene. The CDR3 runs 15 residues. For the CDR3, the DNA is TGCACCAGCAGCCAAGATCCTCGGTATGCTCAGCCCCAGCATTTT. It specifies CTSSQDPRYAQPQHF.

J is TRBJ1-5 and V is TRBV6-1, with a possible D match to TRBD1 (6 bases). V lost 5 bases and J 3 bases, leaving 11 bases between the germline ends. CDR3 length: 14 amino acids. CDR1 is MNHNS, CDR2 SASEGT, per germline. CDR3 sequence: CASSYTGFNQPQHF. For the CDR3, the DNA is TGTGCCAGCAGTTATACAGGGTTCAATCAGCCCCAGCATTTT.

The chain uses TRBV28 and TRBJ2-7, with TRBD1 matching 9 bases. The CDR3 covers 17 residues. Germline lookup yields CDR1 MDHEN and CDR2 SYDVKM. The junction had 16 bases not matched to a gene; V was cut back by 8 bases and J by 2 bases. The CDR3 DNA is TGTGCCAGCCGATTCCTGGACCGGGACAGGGCTCCCTACGAGCAGTACTTC. This gives the protein CASRFLDRDRAPYEQYF.

The genes are TRBV27 and TRBJ1-1, with TRBD1 matching over 9 bases. Germline V gene sequence: CDR1 MNHEY, CDR2 SMNVEV (reference sequence). The junction had 7 bases not matched to a gene; V was cut back by 7 bases and J by 4 bases. This CDR3 is 14 amino acids long. The CDR3 protein is CASNRGRSVTEAFF. The CDR3 DNA follows: TGTGCCAGCAACAGGGGGCGCAGTGTCACTGAAGCTTTCTTT.

The V call is TRBV7-8, the J call TRBJ2-1; TRBD2 matches at 8 bases. V lost 5 bases to trimming and J lost 4 bases; unmatched junction nucleotides: 13. CDR3 length: 17 amino acids. The germline gives CDR1 SGHVS, CDR2 FQNEAQ. The chain's CDR3 is CASSPPRREAPYNEQFF. The DNA of the CDR3 is TGTGCCAGCAGCCCCCCTCGGCGGGAGGCCCCGTACAATGAGCAGTTCTTC.

V gene TRBV29-1 combines with J gene TRBJ2-7; maybe TRBD1 (6 bases). The CDR3 runs 12 residues. Germline CDR1 is SQVTM and CDR2 is ANQGSEA. V shed 7 bases and J shed 0 bases, with 10 bases lying between them. For the CDR3, the DNA is TGCAGCGCTGGACAGTTCTCCTACGAGCAGTACTTC. Amino acids: CSAGQFSYEQYF.

The chain carries TRBV30 and TRBJ1-5, with a weak D call TRBD1 (6 bases). Germline values: CDR1 GTSNPN, CDR2 SVGIG (reference sequence). Trimming removed 4 bases from V and 3 bases from J, with 16 bases in between. CDR3 length: 15 residues. This chain's CDR3 is CAWNLGGPFNQPQHF. The DNA for the CDR3 is TGTGCCTGGAATCTAGGGGGTCCGTTCAATCAGCCCCAGCATTTT.

The chain links TRBV5-1 to TRBJ1-4; 9 nucleotides agree with TRBD1. The junction had 9 bases not matched to a gene; V was cut back by 5 bases and J by 7 bases. The CDR3 runs 15 residues. Germline loops: CDR1 SGHRS, CDR2 YFSETQ. CDR3: CASSSQGALGEKLFF. The CDR3 nucleotides are TGCGCCAGCAGTTCACAGGGGGCGCTTGGTGAAAAACTGTTTTTT.

The rearrangement links TRBV18 to TRBJ1-2; no reliable D call. There are 16 residues in the CDR3. From germline, CDR1 is KGHSH and CDR2 LQKENI. The V end lost 3 bases, the J end lost 0 bases, and 14 bases lay between the germline ends. The CDR3 nucleotides read TGTGCCAGCTCACCCGGGAGGCAGTCCGCTAACTATGGCTACACCTTC. Translated: CASSPGRQSANYGYTF.

The rearrangement uses TRBV13 and TRBJ1-1; D is undetermined. The CDR3 has 12 residues. Between the trimmed V and J ends, which lost 5 bases and 3 bases, there was a span of 7 bases. The germline CDR1 and CDR2 sequences are PRHDT and FYEKMQ (reference sequence). CDR3 region: CASSPTDTEAFF. In DNA form, the CDR3 reads TGTGCCAGCAGCCCAACAGACACTGAAGCTTTCTTT.

This clone was seen a single time. This chain connects TRBV19 to TRBJ1-4, with 9 bases aligning to TRBD1. The CDR3 loop spans 15 amino acids. Germline CDR1 LNHDA, CDR2 SQIVND (reference sequence). J lost 5 bases, V lost 8 bases, and 9 bases had no gene match. As DNA, the CDR3 is TGTGCCAGTGCAAGCACGGGACAGGGCAATGAAAAACTGTTTTTT. Its protein is CASASTGQGNEKLFF.

Concerning this clone itself: At one boundary the junction diverges from the germline segment, which might be a read error. The rearrangement joins TRBV30 to TRBJ1-1, with a weak D call TRBD1 (6 bases). Germline CDR1 GTSNPN, CDR2 SVGIG (reference sequence). CDR3 length: 14 residues. CDR3 protein: CAGGAGPMNTEAFF. As DNA, the CDR3 is TGCGCGGGGGGGGCAGGCCCAATGAACACTGAAGCTTTCTTT.

The rearrangement uses TRBV5-1 and TRBJ2-3, with TRBD2 matching 15 bases. V dropped 4 bases and J dropped 5; count of bases not matched to a gene: 8. The CDR3 extends over 17 amino acids. Germline V CDR1 and CDR2: SGHRS, YFSETQ. DNA of the CDR3: TGCGCCAGCAGCGGTGGACTAGCGGGAGGGGTCGGAGATACGCAGTATTTT. Residues: CASSGGLAGGVGDTQYF.

The V and J genes are TRBV2 and TRBJ1-2; TRBD1 matches 8 bases. Germline V CDR1 and CDR2: SNHLY, FYNNEI. This CDR3 contains 14 residues. The V segment lost 6 bases and the J segment 7 bases; nucleotides outside the gene matches: 10. The CDR3: CASSAETGAGGYTF. The CDR3 nucleotides are TGTGCCAGCAGCGCCGAGACAGGGGCAGGTGGCTACACCTTC.

This clone is a singleton in its sample. The CDR3 sequence is CASSETQGETQYF. The DNA of the CDR3 is TGTGCCAGCAGTGAGACACAGGGGGAGACCCAGTACTTC. The chain couples TRBV6-1 to TRBJ2-5; the match to TRBD1 covers 7 bases. Per germline, CDR1 MNHNS and CDR2 SASEGT. The CDR3 has 13 amino acids. J was trimmed by 5 bases and V by 3 bases; bases with no gene match: 3.

This chain uses TRBV5-1 with TRBJ1-1; no firm D call. This CDR3 contains 14 residues. Germline V gene data show CDR1 as SGHRS and CDR2 as YFSETQ. Trimming took 0 bases from V and 1 from J, leaving 7 bases between them. The CDR3 sequence: CASSLGQENTEAFF. The CDR3 DNA is TGCGCCAGCAGCTTGGGGCAGGAGAACACTGAAGCTTTCTTT.

V usage is TRBV5-4 and J usage is TRBJ1-2, with D hard to call. The germline gives CDR1 SGHNT, CDR2 YYREEE (reference sequence). The V and J ends lost 6 bases and 4 bases respectively, with 16 bases between them. The length of the CDR3 is 14 residues. The CDR3: CASTPNRNVYGYTF. The CDR3 nucleotides are TGTGCCAGCACCCCCAACAGAAATGTCTATGGCTACACCTTC. Complete variable domain (other parts from reference TRBV5-4 and TRBJ1-2): ETGVTQSPTHLIKTRGQQVTLRCSSQSGHNTVSWYQQALGQGPQFIFQYYREEENGRGNFPPRFSGLQFPNYSSELNVNALELDDSALYLCASTPNRNVYGYTFGSGTRLTVV.

J is TRBJ2-3 and V is TRBV6-6, with TRBD2 matching over 9 bases. Per the germline V gene, CDR1 is MNHNY and CDR2 is SVGAGI (reference sequence). Trimming removed 6 bases from V and 0 bases from J; junction bases left unmatched: 1. This CDR3 region has 14 residues. CDR3 loop: CASRAGGSTDTQYF. DNA of the CDR3: TGTGCCAGCAGAGCGGGAGGTAGCACAGATACGCAGTATTTT.

The J gene is TRBJ1-2, the V gene TRBV28; perhaps TRBD1 as D (6 bases). V dropped 2 bases and J dropped 3 bases, with 13 bases sitting between them. Germline V lookup: CDR1 MDHEN, CDR2 SYDVKM. This CDR3 spans 15 amino acids. CDR3 sequence: CASSLGGARDYGYTF. For the CDR3, the DNA is TGTGCCAGCAGTTTAGGGGGGGCGCGGGACTATGGCTACACCTTC.

Regarding this clone: A junction end diverges from the germline sequence, so it may reflect a read error. The V and J genes are TRBV5-8 and TRBJ2-3, with a possible D match to TRBD2 (5 bases). The CDR3 covers 18 residues. Germline V CDR1 and CDR2: SGHTS, YDEGEE. CDR3 DNA: TGTGCCAGCACCTTGGAGGACTCTGTCTGGTCGGGCACAGATACGCAGTATTTT. The encoded protein is CASTLEDSVWSGTDTQYF.